The entry that follows covers one T cell receptor beta chain sequence. The sample belongs to a study of Tregs in tolerant kidney transplant recipients. Profiled with immunoSEQ multiplex PCR; TCRdb holds only in-frame clones, not every one. The table includes over 50,000 clones, 80% to 90% detected once. This CDR3 comprises 18 residues. Losses at the gene ends were 4 bases for V and 4 bases for J; bases not matched to a gene: 16. The germline V gene has CDR1 MDHEN and CDR2 SYDVKM. The sample consisted of Tregs from blood, taken before the transplant. The chain links TRBV28 to TRBJ2-7, with 10 nucleotides matching TRBD1. This sequence originates from a human donor who received a combined kidney and bone marrow transplant. The CDR3 here is CASSSIHLRRTGGYEQYF. The DNA of the CDR3 is TGTGCCAGCAGTTCGATTCATCTGAGAAGGACAGGGGGGTACGAGCAGTACTTC.